These 21 T cell receptor beta chains were all obtained from the same sample, sequenced in a study of T cell responses to AZD1222 COVID-19 vaccine. Repertoires were generated with immunoSEQ multiplex PCR, while TCRdb's copy carries only in-frame clones and drops some. Here the sample spans around 140,000 clones, 75% to 90% being singletons. Specimen: peripheral blood, collected on day 0 of AZD1222 vaccination. The receptors were sampled from an adult in good health.

The CDR3 nucleotides read TGTGCCAGCAGTTCCGGGACAGGGTTCATCGAGCAGTACTTC. Protein sequence: CASSSGTGFIEQYF. The J gene is TRBJ2-7, the V gene TRBV2, with TRBD1 identical over 9 bases. V dropped 5 bases and J dropped 6; count of bases not matched to a gene: 8. CDR1 and CDR2 (germline): SNHLY, FYNNEI. The CDR3 has 14 amino acids.

The genes are TRBV19 and TRBJ1-1; 7 bases map to TRBD1. Germline V CDR1 and CDR2: LNHDA, SQIVND (reference sequence). J was trimmed by 4 bases and V by 7 bases; bases with no gene match: 6. This CDR3 has 13 amino acids. In DNA form, the CDR3 reads TGTGCCAGTACCGCTCACAGGGGCACTGAAGCTTTCTTT. This translates into CASTAHRGTEAFF.

This rearrangement joins TRBV25-1 to TRBJ2-7, with D uncertain. This CDR3 region has 12 residues. The ends were cut back, 6 bases at V and 0 bases at J, with 6 bases in the middle. CDR1 is MGHDK, CDR2 SYGVNS, per germline. The CDR3 sequence: CASSVNSYEQYF. CDR3 nucleotides: TGTGCCAGCAGCGTAAACTCCTACGAGCAGTACTTC.

The count of this clone is one. The rearrangement joins TRBV7-2 to TRBJ1-2; no reliable D call. Germline V gene data show CDR1 as SGHTA and CDR2 as FQGNSA. The CDR3 sequence is 17 residues long. Between the trimmed V and J ends, which lost 2 bases and 2 bases, there was a span of 18 bases. The CDR3 nucleotides read TGTGCCAGCAGCTTAACATCCTCGGGCGTCAGCAACTATGGCTACACCTTC. Its translation is CASSLTSSGVSNYGYTF.

This clone showed up just once. The chain links TRBV5-8 to TRBJ2-5; a possible D gene is TRBD1 (5 bases). Germline values: CDR1 SGHTS, CDR2 YDEGEE. The germline V and J ends were trimmed by 1 base and 1 base, with 20 bases remaining between them. CDR3 length equals 18 residues. The CDR3 sequence is CASSLFRARAKSQETQYF. CDR3 nucleotides: TGTGCCAGCAGCTTGTTTAGGGCCAGGGCGAAATCCCAAGAGACCCAGTACTTC.

The chain employs TRBV13 and TRBJ1-6; 7 nucleotides align to TRBD1. Germline V lookup: CDR1 PRHDT, CDR2 FYEKMQ (reference sequence). The CDR3 loop spans 15 amino acids. Trimming cost V 5 bases and J 14 bases; bases outside gene matches: 15. Here the CDR3 reads CASSPGQVPAGALHF. CDR3 DNA: TGTGCCAGCAGCCCCGGACAGGTCCCCGCGGGGGCCCTCCACTTT.

The V call is TRBV11-2, the J call TRBJ2-7; D uncertain. From germline, CDR1 is SGHAT and CDR2 FQNNGV. The CDR3 totals 15 residues. V lost 5 bases and J lost 2, with 16 bases in between. For the CDR3, the DNA is TGTGCCAGCAGCCCCTCGGGCAGAATCGCCTACGAGCAGTACTTC. Amino acid sequence: CASSPSGRIAYEQYF.

The chain links TRBV7-9 to TRBJ2-7, with 7 bases that match TRBD1. The V and J ends lost 4 bases and 5 bases, in that order; junction bases with no gene match: 17. The germline V gene encodes CDR1 SEHNR and CDR2 FQNEAQ (reference sequence). The CDR3 sequence is 17 residues long. The CDR3 loop reads CASSSSPLTGITHEQYF. The CDR3 nucleotides are TGTGCCAGCAGCTCCAGCCCCCTGACAGGGATAACCCACGAGCAGTACTTC.

This clone was recorded only once. The chain recombines TRBV21-1 with TRBJ1-4; the table calls TRBD1, which could not be checked here. TRBV21-1 counts as a pseudogene. This CDR3 contains 19 residues. In nucleotides, the CDR3 is TGTGCCAGCAGCAAAGCAGAAATCAGGGGGAGTTCCGGGGATGAAAAACTGTTTTTT. It specifies CASSKAEIRGSSGDEKLFF.

The chain employs TRBV7-2 and TRBJ1-5; 9 bases are shared with TRBD1. Trimming took 6 bases from V and 7 from J; bases not matched to a gene: 7. Germline loops: CDR1 SGHTA, CDR2 FQGNSA. The CDR3 contains 14 residues. CDR3: CASSSQGAGQPQHF. CDR3 bases: TGTGCCAGCAGTTCACAGGGGGCAGGACAGCCCCAGCATTTT. Combining the CDR3 with reference TRBV7-2 and TRBJ1-5 gives the whole variable domain GAGVSQSPSNKVTEKGKDVELRCDPISGHTALYWYRQSLGQGLEFLIYFQGNSAPDKSGLPSDRFSAERTGGSVSTLTIQRTQQEDSAVYLCASSSQGAGQPQHFGDGTRLSIL.

The rearrangement links TRBV28 to TRBJ1-3, with 8 bases fitting TRBD1. This CDR3 contains 14 residues. V lost 7 bases and J lost 4; bases outside the gene matches: 6. CDR1 MDHEN and CDR2 SYDVKM come from the germline V gene. CDR3 nucleotides: TGTGCCAGCACTAGGCAGGGGGCAGGAAACACCATATATTTT. Translated: CASTRQGAGNTIYF. The full variable domain, completed using reference TRBV28 and TRBJ1-3, is DVKVTQSSRYLVKRTGEKVFLECVQDMDHENMFWYRQDPGLGLRLIYFSYDVKMKEKGDIPEGYSVSREKKERFSLILESASTNQTSMYLCASTRQGAGNTIYFGEGSWLTVV.

V gene TRBV11-2 combines with J gene TRBJ2-1, with 7 bases identical to TRBD2. CDR3 length: 12 amino acids. The trim removed 3 bases at V and 14 bases at J, leaving 7 bases unmatched. CDR1 and CDR2 (germline): SGHAT, FQNNGV. CDR3 bases: TGTGCCAGCAGCTTTTTGAGCGGGATTAAGTTCTTC. Translation gives CASSFLSGIKFF.

The chain employs TRBV7-6 and TRBJ2-1; D perhaps matches TRBD2 (5 bases). V lost 0 bases, J lost 4 bases, and 10 bases lay in between. Germline CDR1 and CDR2: SGHVS and FNYEAQ. There are 15 residues in the CDR3. The CDR3 bases are TGTGCCAGCAGCTTAGCGATGGGCGGGTACAATGAGCAGTTCTTC. Translating it yields CASSLAMGGYNEQFF.

The chain recombines TRBV28 with TRBJ2-1; 11 bases fit TRBD2. V lost 6 bases to trimming and J lost 2 bases; unmatched junction nucleotides: 12. The length of the CDR3 is 18 residues. The germline CDR1 and CDR2 sequences are MDHEN and SYDVKM. CDR3 residues: CASRSRPSGRSPYNEQFF. The CDR3 DNA reads as TGTGCCAGCAGAAGTCGTCCTAGCGGGAGGTCCCCCTACAATGAGCAGTTCTTC. The variable domain in full, completed from reference TRBV28 and TRBJ2-1, reads DVKVTQSSRYLVKRTGEKVFLECVQDMDHENMFWYRQDPGLGLRLIYFSYDVKMKEKGDIPEGYSVSREKKERFSLILESASTNQTSMYLCASRSRPSGRSPYNEQFFGPGTRLTVL.

The chain couples TRBV4-1 to TRBJ1-6; D not resolved. Deletions cut 2 bases from V and 3 bases from J, with 17 bases between. From germline, CDR1 is MGHRA and CDR2 YSYEKL. CDR3 length equals 18 residues. The CDR3 DNA reads TGCGCCAGCAGCCAAAGTAATGGCGGGATTCTCTATAATTCACCCCTCCACTTT. This encodes CASSQSNGGILYNSPLHF.

This chain uses TRBV24-1 with TRBJ2-7; D is ambiguous. Germline V CDR1 and CDR2: KGHDR, SFDVKD. The CDR3 has 13 amino acids. Trimming stripped 4 bases from V and 5 bases from J, with 11 bases between. CDR3 region: CATSDMGSHEQYF. CDR3 bases: TGTGCCACCAGTGACATGGGGTCCCACGAGCAGTACTTC.

The chain combines TRBV5-1 with TRBJ2-1; 7 nucleotides match TRBD2. This CDR3 contains 14 residues. The germline gives CDR1 SGHRS, CDR2 YFSETQ. The junction had 4 bases not matched to a gene; V was cut back by 3 bases and J by 4 bases. The CDR3 loop reads CASSWLAAYNEQFF. Written as DNA, the CDR3 is TGCGCCAGCAGCTGGCTAGCGGCGTACAATGAGCAGTTCTTC.

This clone was counted a few times. The V and J genes are TRBV6-1 and TRBJ2-1; 9 nucleotides agree with TRBD2. Germline V gene data show CDR1 as MNHNS and CDR2 as SASEGT. J gave up 8 bases and V 3 bases, and 14 bases lay outside the gene matches. This CDR3 region has 17 residues. In nucleotides, the CDR3 is TGTGCCAGCAGTGAGACAGCGGGAGGCTTTGGTACGTATGAGCAGTTCTTC. Translation gives CASSETAGGFGTYEQFF.

V gene TRBV5-1 combines with J gene TRBJ1-1; maybe TRBD1 (6 bases). Deletions cut 4 bases from V and 4 bases from J, with 11 bases between. Per the germline V gene, CDR1 is SGHRS and CDR2 is YFSETQ. The length of the CDR3 is 13 residues. The CDR3, as DNA: TGCGCCAGCAGCGCACAGGGAGCCACTGAAGCTTTCTTT. It yields the protein CASSAQGATEAFF.

The chain recombines TRBV19 with TRBJ2-3; 12 bases map to TRBD1. The CDR3 has 17 residues. Trimming at V came to 6 bases and at J to 7 bases, leaving 14 bases not matched to a gene. CDR1 is LNHDA, CDR2 SQIVND, per germline (reference sequence). DNA of the CDR3: TGTGCCAGTAGCGGGGGACAGGGGGCGCGAGGGGCGAATACGCAGTATTTT. It codes for CASSGGQGARGANTQYF.

This sequence joins TRBV3-1 (or the pseudogene TRBV3-2) and TRBJ2-1; 12 bases align to TRBD2. CDR3 length: 22 amino acids. V was clipped by 2 bases and J by 7 bases; unmatched bases: 24. Germline V gene data show CDR1 as LGHDT and CDR2 as YNNKEL (reference sequence). DNA of the CDR3: TGTGCCAGCAGCCAACCTCGCCGTGGTCTAAAGGGACTAGCGGGTATTAGGAATGAGCAGTTCTTC. Encoded protein: CASSQPRRGLKGLAGIRNEQFF.